These T cell receptor beta chains were read from a single sample in a study of T cells in Graves' hyperthyroidism and ophthalmopathy. One entry per CDR3 protein results from TCRdb running MiXCR on the multiplex PCR reads. The sample carries hundreds of thousands of distinct CDR3 sequences, less than 15% recorded once. The sample was blood. Receptor source: a woman younger than 35 with Graves' hyperthyroidism. CDR3s include the opening cysteine and the closing phenylalanine or tryptophan. A D gene is named only where the DNA matches it firmly. Only part of the rows carry a size: once, few, many, or a class if the clone is expanded.

>NA|TRBJ2-1|TRBV28|many
CASSLLSSGNEQFF
TGTGCCAGCAGTCTGCTATCCAGTGGTAATGAGCAGTTCTTC
>NA|TRBJ2-2|TRBV6-1|many
CASRTLGTANTGELFF
TGTGCCAGCAGGACTTTGGGCACGGCGAACACCGGGGAGCTGTTTTTT
>NA|TRBJ2-1|TRBV7-8|many
CASSLAPTDLYNEQFF
TGTGCCAGCAGCTTAGCGCCCACAGACCTTTACAATGAGCAGTTCTTC
>TRBD1|TRBJ1-1|TRBV6-6|many
CASSYSFQGANTEAFF
TGTGCCAGCAGTTACTCATTCCAGGGGGCGAACACTGAAGCTTTCTTT
>NA|TRBJ2-2|TRBV27|many
CASSQWAANTGELFF
TGTGCCAGCAGCCAATGGGCAGCGAACACCGGGGAGCTGTTTTTT
>NA|TRBJ2-1|TRBV10-1|NA
CASSDRISNEQFF
TGCGCCAGCAGTGACCGGATCAGCAATGAGCAGTTCTTC
>TRBD1|TRBJ2-1|TRBV12-3/TRBV12-4|many
CASSLHGAGGFDEQFF
TGTGCCAGTTCTCTTCACGGGGCAGGGGGTTTCGATGAGCAGTTCTTC
>NA|TRBJ2-4|TRBV13|NA
CASSLGWAKNIQYF
TGTGCCAGCAGCTTGGGTTGGGCCAAAAACATTCAGTACTTC
>NA|TRBJ2-7|TRBV19|few
CASSSPSGGYYEQYF
TGTGCCAGTAGCTCACCCAGCGGCGGATACTACGAGCAGTACTTC
>TRBD2|TRBJ2-1|TRBV19|few
CASSRGLARFNEQFF
TGTGCCAGTAGCCGTGGACTAGCGAGATTTAATGAGCAGTTCTTC
>NA|TRBJ1-1|TRBV7-2|many
CASSFIGVTAFF
TGTGCCAGCAGCTTTATAGGCGTCACAGCTTTCTTT
>NA|TRBJ1-1|TRBV27|many
CASRPTRTGNTEAFF
TGTGCCAGCAGACCTACCAGGACGGGGAACACTGAAGCTTTCTTT
>NA|TRBJ1-3|TRBV18|many
CASSPLGTSGNTIYF
TGTGCCAGCTCACCTTTAGGGACCTCTGGAAACACCATATATTTT
>NA|TRBJ2-3|TRBV2|many
CASTQNGLVGTDTQYF
TGTGCCAGCACTCAAAACGGGCTAGTGGGCACAGATACGCAGTATTTT
>TRBD1|TRBJ1-5|TRBV7-2|many
CASSWDRGIPINQPQHF
TGTGCCAGCAGCTGGGACAGGGGAATCCCCATCAATCAGCCCCAGCATTTT
>NA|TRBJ2-5|TRBV5-5|many
CASSQPGVSQETQYF
TGTGCCAGCAGCCAGCCTGGGGTGAGCCAAGAGACCCAGTACTTC
>TRBD1|TRBJ2-7|TRBV7-2|many
CASSPRAQGVNEQYF
TGTGCCAGCAGCCCTAGGGCCCAGGGGGTAAACGAGCAGTACTTC
>NA|TRBJ1-2|TRBV15|NA
CATRGPGSNYGYTF
TGTGCCACCCGGGGGCCCGGGAGTAACTATGGCTACACCTTC
>NA|TRBJ2-7|TRBV19|NA
CASSMGGPHSEQYF
TGTGCCAGTAGTATGGGGGGCCCCCATAGCGAGCAGTACTTC
>TRBD1|TRBJ1-5|TRBV28|many
CASSLWITGDSNQPQHF
TGTGCCAGCAGTTTATGGATAACAGGGGATAGCAATCAGCCCCAGCATTTT
>NA|TRBJ2-3|TRBV25-1|few
CASSEDGSTDTQYF
TGTGCCAGCAGTGAGGACGGCAGCACAGATACGCAGTATTTT
>TRBD1|TRBJ2-7|TRBV20-1|few
CSASPGTGVVEQYF
TGCAGTGCTAGCCCGGGGACAGGGGTGGTCGAGCAGTACTTC
>NA|TRBJ1-3|TRBV20-1|NA
CSASPGGNTIYF
TGCAGTGCTAGTCCCGGGGGGAACACCATATATTTT
>TRBD2|TRBJ2-3|TRBV3-1|many
CASSQEGRGTDTQYF
TGTGCCAGCAGCCAAGAGGGGAGGGGCACAGATACGCAGTATTTT
>TRBD1|TRBJ2-7|TRBV29-1|few
CGIRDRTYEQYF
TGCGGTATCCGGGACAGAACCTACGAGCAGTACTTC
>TRBD2|TRBJ2-3|TRBV12-3/TRBV12-4|many
CASSFPRTSGSGADTQYF
TGTGCCAGCAGTTTTCCTAGGACTAGCGGGAGTGGCGCAGATACGCAGTATTTT
>NA|TRBJ2-3|TRBV2|many
CASGRGVTDTQYF
TGTGCCAGCGGCAGGGGAGTAACAGATACGCAGTATTTT
>NA|TRBJ2-2|TRBV25-1|few
CASSGTAFTGELFF
TGTGCCAGCAGTGGGACAGCTTTCACCGGGGAGCTGTTTTTT
>TRBD1|TRBJ1-5|TRBV28|many
CASSEPTGNQPQHF
TGTGCCAGCAGTGAACCGACAGGGAACCAGCCCCAGCATTTT
>NA|TRBJ2-4|TRBV24-1|few
CATSDLGHIQYF
TGTGCCACCAGTGATTTGGGTCACATTCAGTACTTC
>NA|TRBJ1-1|TRBV7-8|many
CASSLGGGSSEAFF
TGTGCCAGCAGCTTAGGTGGGGGCTCCAGTGAAGCTTTCTTT
>NA|TRBJ1-2|TRBV6-1|many
CASSSTRGFNGYTF
TGTGCCAGCAGTTCGACCAGGGGATTTAATGGCTACACCTTC
>NA|TRBJ1-5|TRBV10-3|NA
CAISANRDQPQHF
TGTGCCATCAGTGCTAACAGGGATCAGCCCCAGCATTTT
>NA|TRBJ1-2|TRBV19|few
CASRRTNGDGYTF
TGTGCCAGTAGGCGCACAAACGGGGATGGCTACACCTTC
>NA|TRBJ2-3|TRBV13|many
CASSLDWRGTDTQYF
TGTGCCAGCAGCTTAGATTGGCGGGGCACAGATACGCAGTATTTT
>NA|TRBJ2-1|TRBV30|NA
CAWSQGFTNEQFF
TGTGCCTGGAGCCAGGGGTTCACCAATGAGCAGTTCTTC
>TRBD1|TRBJ2-7|TRBV13|many
CASSQPGDRFNEQYF
TGTGCCAGCAGCCAGCCCGGGGACAGGTTCAACGAGCAGTACTTC
>NA|TRBJ2-5|TRBV9|NA
CASSVEGQETQYF
TGTGCCAGCAGCGTAGAAGGACAAGAGACCCAGTACTTC
>NA|TRBJ1-5|TRBV12-3/TRBV12-4|NA
CASSQRYRRAPNQPQHF
TGTGCCAGCAGTCAACGCTACAGGCGTGCCCCTAATCAGCCCCAGCATTTT
>NA|TRBJ2-5|TRBV7-2|few
CASSPLGGKETQYF
TGTGCCAGCAGCCCCCTCGGAGGGAAAGAGACCCAGTACTTC
>TRBD1|TRBJ2-3|TRBV4-1|few
CASSGGAGGNTQYF
TGCGCCAGCAGCGGCGGCGCAGGGGGTAATACGCAGTATTTT
>TRBD1|TRBJ1-4|TRBV19|few
CASSARDSRNEKLFF
TGTGCCAGTAGTGCCCGGGACAGCAGGAATGAAAAACTGTTTTTT
>TRBD1|TRBJ2-6|TRBV6-2/TRBV6-3|NA
CASSYYRDRTLLSGANVLTF
TGTGCCAGCAGTTATTACCGGGACAGGACCCTATTATCTGGGGCCAACGTCCTGACTTTC
>NA|TRBJ2-5|TRBV27|NA
CASSTNRASVKTQYF
TGTGCCAGCAGTACAAACCGGGCCAGCGTGAAGACCCAGTACTTC